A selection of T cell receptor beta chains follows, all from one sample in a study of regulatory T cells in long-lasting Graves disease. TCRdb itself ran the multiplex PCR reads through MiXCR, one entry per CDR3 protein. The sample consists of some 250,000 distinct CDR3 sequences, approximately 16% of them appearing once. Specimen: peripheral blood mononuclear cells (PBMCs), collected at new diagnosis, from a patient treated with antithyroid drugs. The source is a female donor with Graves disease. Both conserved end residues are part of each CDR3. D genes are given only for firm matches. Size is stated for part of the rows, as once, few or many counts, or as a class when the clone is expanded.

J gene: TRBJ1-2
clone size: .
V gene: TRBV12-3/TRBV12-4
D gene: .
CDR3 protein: CASSTRAGIGGYTF
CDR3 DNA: TGTGCCAGCAGCACCCGGGCTGGGATTGGTGGCTACACCTTC

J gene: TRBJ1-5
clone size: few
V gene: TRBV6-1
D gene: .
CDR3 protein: CASSAGTRSWPQHF
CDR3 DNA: TGTGCCAGCAGTGCCGGGACAAGATCTTGGCCCCAGCATTTT

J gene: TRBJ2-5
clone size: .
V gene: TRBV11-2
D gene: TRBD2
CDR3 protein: CASSRAPTSGRKETQYF
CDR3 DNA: TGTGCCAGCAGCAGAGCCCCTACTAGCGGGAGGAAGGAGACCCAGTACTTC

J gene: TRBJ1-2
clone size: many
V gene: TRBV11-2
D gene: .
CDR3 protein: CASSLVGAAKGSYGYTF
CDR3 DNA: TGTGCCAGCAGCTTAGTGGGGGCGGCGAAGGGGAGCTATGGCTACACCTTC

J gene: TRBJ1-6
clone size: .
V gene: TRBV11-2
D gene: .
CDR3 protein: CASSAHTGINSPLHF
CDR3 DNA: TGTGCCAGCAGCGCGCATACAGGGATTAATTCACCCCTCCACTTT

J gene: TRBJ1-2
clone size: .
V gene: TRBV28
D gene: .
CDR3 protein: CASSFPQGRGYGYTF
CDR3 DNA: TGTGCCAGCAGTTTCCCACAGGGCCGAGGGTATGGCTACACCTTC

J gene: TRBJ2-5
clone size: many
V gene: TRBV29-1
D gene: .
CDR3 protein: CSVHIGGAETQYF
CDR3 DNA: TGCAGCGTTCACATTGGGGGCGCTGAGACCCAGTACTTC

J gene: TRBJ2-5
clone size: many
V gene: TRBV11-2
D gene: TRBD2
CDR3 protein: CASSTLAGVGQETQYF
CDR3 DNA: TGTGCCAGCAGCACTTTAGCGGGAGTGGGCCAAGAGACCCAGTACTTC

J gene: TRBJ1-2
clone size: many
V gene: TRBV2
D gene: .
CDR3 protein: CASTPSQEGNYGYTF
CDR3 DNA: TGTGCCAGCACCCCTTCGCAGGAGGGCAACTATGGCTACACCTTC

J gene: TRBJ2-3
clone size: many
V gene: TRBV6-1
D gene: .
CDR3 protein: CASRKTATSTDTQYF
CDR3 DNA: TGTGCCAGCAGAAAGACTGCAACTAGCACAGATACGCAGTATTTT

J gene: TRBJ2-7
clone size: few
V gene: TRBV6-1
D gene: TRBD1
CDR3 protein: CASSYLQGAGYEQYF
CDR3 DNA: TGTGCCAGCAGCTATTTACAGGGGGCCGGCTACGAGCAGTACTTC

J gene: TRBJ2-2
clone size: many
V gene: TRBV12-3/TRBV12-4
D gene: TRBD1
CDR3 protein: CASGRLARGRDTGELFF
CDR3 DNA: TGTGCCAGCGGCCGTCTCGCGAGGGGGCGCGACACCGGGGAGCTGTTTTTT

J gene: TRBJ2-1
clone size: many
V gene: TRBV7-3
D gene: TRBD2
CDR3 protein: CASSLGGGPFNEQFF
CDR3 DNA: TGTGCCAGCAGCTTAGGGGGAGGGCCCTTTAATGAGCAGTTCTTC

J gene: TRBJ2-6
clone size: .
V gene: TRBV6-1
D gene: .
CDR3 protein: CATKDFTTSGANVLTF
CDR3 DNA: TGTGCCACCAAGGACTTTACCACCTCTGGGGCCAACGTCCTGACTTTC

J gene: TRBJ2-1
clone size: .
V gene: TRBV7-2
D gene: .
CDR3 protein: CASSLSGTRAYNEQFF
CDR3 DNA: TGTGCCAGCAGCTTAAGTGGGACTCGGGCCTACAATGAGCAGTTCTTC

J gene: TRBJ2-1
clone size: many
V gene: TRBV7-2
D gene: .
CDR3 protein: CASSLAYVNEQFF
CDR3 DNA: TGTGCCAGCAGCTTAGCGTATGTAAACGAGCAGTTCTTC

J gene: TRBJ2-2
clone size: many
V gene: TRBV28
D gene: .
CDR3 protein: CASTSRSGELFF
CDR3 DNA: TGTGCCAGCACTAGCCGGTCCGGGGAGCTGTTTTTT

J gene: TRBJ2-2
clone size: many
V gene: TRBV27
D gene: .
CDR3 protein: CASSLSYGITGELFF
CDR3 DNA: TGTGCCAGCAGTTTATCGTACGGTATCACCGGGGAGCTGTTTTTT